The source of this T cell receptor beta chain is a study of T-cell memory formation after mild COVID-19. This clonotype has just a few counts. 5'RACE with constant-segment primers yielded barcoded, UMI-tagged TCR alpha and TCR beta cDNA libraries. MiXCR, applied by TCRdb to the 5' RACE reads, yields one record per CDR3 protein. The profile shows about 560,000 distinct CDR3 sequences, 17% of them singletons. The receptor comes from an adult woman who had mild COVID-19 (a few samples of this study predate the infection). Cell type and time point are not known. Sample: PBMCs or a T cell subset sorted from them (not recorded which).

CDR3 sequence: CASSQGLAGPKETQYF. The CDR3 region has the DNA TGTGCCAGCAGCCAAGGGTTGGCAGGACCCAAAGAGACCCAGTACTTC. This chain joins TRBV4-2 and TRBJ2-5, with D unresolved. From germline, CDR1 is LGHNA and CDR2 YNFKEQ. The ends were cut back, 1 base at V and 3 bases at J, with 15 bases in the middle. The CDR3 extends over 16 amino acids.